This T cell receptor beta chain appears in the sequencing data of a study of cytomegalovirus exposure and HLA in healthy donors. General observations from the study: In a later analysis, about 17,000 TCR beta sequences were associated with HLA alleles at 0.05 false discovery rate. TCR beta chains numbering approximately 150 were designated cytomegalovirus-associated. With DRB1 most and HLA-C fewest, TCR association rates differed between HLA loci in a later analysis.

This clone has just one count. Its antigen is unidentified. The PCR made use of 60 Vbeta and 13 Jbeta primers. Repertoires were generated with immunoSEQ multiplex PCR, while TCRdb's copy carries only in-frame clones and drops some. The data contain 170,000 or so clones, about 86% of them singletons. Germline V gene lookup returns CDR1 LGHNA and CDR2 YNFKEQ. Trimming took 0 bases from V and 5 from J; bases not matched to a gene: 11. There are 17 residues in the CDR3. Sequenced material: PBMCs. The genes are TRBV4-2 and TRBJ1-2; 8 bases line up with TRBD1. This receptor was obtained from a woman aged 18-29 years in good health and CMV-seronegative. DNA of the CDR3: TGTGCCAGCAGCCAAGATCGGGCGATGACAGGGGAATATGGCTACACCTTC. Protein product: CASSQDRAMTGEYGYTF.